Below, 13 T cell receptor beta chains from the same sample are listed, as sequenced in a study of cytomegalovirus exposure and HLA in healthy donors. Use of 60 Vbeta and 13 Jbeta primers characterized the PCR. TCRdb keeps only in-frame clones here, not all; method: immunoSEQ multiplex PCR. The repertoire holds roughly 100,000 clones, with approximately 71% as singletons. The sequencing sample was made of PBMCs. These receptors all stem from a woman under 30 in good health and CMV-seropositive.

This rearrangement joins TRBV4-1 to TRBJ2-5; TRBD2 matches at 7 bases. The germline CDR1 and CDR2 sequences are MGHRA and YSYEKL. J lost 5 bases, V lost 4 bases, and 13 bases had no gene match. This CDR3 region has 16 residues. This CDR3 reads CASSPPGGSPGETQYF. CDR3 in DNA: TGCGCCAGCAGCCCTCCCGGCGGGAGCCCCGGGGAGACCCAGTACTTC.

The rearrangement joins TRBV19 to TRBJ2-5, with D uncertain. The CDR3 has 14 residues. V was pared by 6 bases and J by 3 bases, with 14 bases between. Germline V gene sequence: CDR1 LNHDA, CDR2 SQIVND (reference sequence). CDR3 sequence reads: CASSMRWLEETQYF. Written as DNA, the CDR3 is TGTGCCAGTAGCATGAGGTGGCTGGAAGAGACCCAGTACTTC.

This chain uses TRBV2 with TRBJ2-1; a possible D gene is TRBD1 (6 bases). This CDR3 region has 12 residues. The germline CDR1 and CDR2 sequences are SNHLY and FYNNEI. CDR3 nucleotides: TGTGCTCCGAGGGGGTTCGACAATGAGCAGTTCTTC. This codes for CAPRGFDNEQFF.

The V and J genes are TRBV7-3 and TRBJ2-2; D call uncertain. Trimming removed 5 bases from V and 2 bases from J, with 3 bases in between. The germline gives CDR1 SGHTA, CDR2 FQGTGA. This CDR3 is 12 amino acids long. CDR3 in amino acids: CASSTNTGELFF. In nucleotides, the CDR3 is TGTGCCAGCAGCACTAACACCGGGGAGCTGTTTTTT.

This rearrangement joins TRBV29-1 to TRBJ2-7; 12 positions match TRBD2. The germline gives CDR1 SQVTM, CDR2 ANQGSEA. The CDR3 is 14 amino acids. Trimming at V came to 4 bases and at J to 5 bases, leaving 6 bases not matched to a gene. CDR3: CSVVLAGGIDEQYF. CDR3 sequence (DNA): TGCAGCGTTGTTCTAGCGGGGGGGATCGACGAGCAGTACTTC.

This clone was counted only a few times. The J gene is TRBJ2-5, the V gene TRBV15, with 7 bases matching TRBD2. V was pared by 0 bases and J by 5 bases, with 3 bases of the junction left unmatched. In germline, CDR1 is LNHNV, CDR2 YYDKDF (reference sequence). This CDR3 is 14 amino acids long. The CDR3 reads CATSRDLGGETQYF. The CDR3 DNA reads TGTGCCACCAGCAGAGACCTGGGGGGGGAGACCCAGTACTTC. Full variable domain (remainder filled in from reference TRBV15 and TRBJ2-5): DAMVIQNPRYQVTQFGKPVTLSCSQTLNHNVMYWYQQKSSQAPKLLFHYYDKDFNNEADTPDNFQSRRPNTSFCFLDIRSPGLGDTAMYLCATSRDLGGETQYFGPGTRLLVL.

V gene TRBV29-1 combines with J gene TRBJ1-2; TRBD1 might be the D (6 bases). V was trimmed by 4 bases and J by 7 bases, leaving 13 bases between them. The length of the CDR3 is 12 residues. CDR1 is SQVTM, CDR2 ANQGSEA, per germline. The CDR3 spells CSVAAGATGYTF. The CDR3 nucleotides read TGCAGCGTTGCCGCAGGGGCGACTGGCTACACCTTC.

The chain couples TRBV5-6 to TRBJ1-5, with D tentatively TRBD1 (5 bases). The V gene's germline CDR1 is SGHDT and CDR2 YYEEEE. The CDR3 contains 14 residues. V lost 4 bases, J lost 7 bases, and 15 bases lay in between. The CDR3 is CASSRGLGGQPQHF. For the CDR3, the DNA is TGTGCCAGCAGCCGGGGCCTCGGGGGACAGCCCCAGCATTTT.

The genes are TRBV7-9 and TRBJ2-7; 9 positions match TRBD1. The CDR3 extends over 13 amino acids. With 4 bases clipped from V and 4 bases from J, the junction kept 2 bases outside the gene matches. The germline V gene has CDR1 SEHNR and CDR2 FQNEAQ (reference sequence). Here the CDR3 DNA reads TGTGCCAGCAGCTCGACAGGGGGATACGAGCAGTACTTC. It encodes CASSSTGGYEQYF.

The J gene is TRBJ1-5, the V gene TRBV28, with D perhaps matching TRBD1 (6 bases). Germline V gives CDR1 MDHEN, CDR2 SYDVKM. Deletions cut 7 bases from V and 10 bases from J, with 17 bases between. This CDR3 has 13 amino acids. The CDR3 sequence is CASTVFIRGPQHF. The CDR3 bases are TGTGCCAGCACGGTTTTTATCAGGGGACCCCAGCATTTT.

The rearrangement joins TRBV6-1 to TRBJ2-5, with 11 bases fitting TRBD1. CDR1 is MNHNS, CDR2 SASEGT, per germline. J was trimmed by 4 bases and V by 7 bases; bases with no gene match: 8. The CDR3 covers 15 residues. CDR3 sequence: CASKRTGGFSETQYF. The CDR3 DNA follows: TGTGCCAGCAAAAGGACAGGGGGCTTTTCAGAGACCCAGTACTTC.

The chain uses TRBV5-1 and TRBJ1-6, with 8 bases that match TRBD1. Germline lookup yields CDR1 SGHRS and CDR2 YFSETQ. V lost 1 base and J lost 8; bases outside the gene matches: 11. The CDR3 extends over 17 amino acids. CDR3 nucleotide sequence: TGCGCCAGCAGCTTGATTTCTCCAGGGGGCCGGGATTCACCCCTCCACTTT. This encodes CASSLISPGGRDSPLHF.

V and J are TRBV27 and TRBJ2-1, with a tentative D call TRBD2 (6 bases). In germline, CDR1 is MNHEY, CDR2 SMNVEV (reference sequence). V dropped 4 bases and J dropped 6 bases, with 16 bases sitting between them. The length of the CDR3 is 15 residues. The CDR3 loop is CASSSGSGTCNEQFF. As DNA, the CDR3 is TGTGCCAGCAGTTCAGGTAGCGGAACATGCAATGAGCAGTTCTTC.